This is a list of T cell receptor beta chains from one sample in a study of T cell changes during pregnancy in multiple sclerosis. The table came from immunoSEQ multiplex PCR; TCRdb's copy has only in-frame clones and leaves some out. Counted here are around 21,000 clones, around 90% occurring once; the ten biggest clones make up approximately 7%. Sequences were derived from CD8+ T cells from peripheral blood mononuclear cells, sampled in the third trimester of pregnancy. The receptors derive from a female donor in good health, enrolled as a control in a pregnancy study. CDR3s include the opening cysteine and the closing phenylalanine or tryptophan. A D gene is named only where the DNA matches it firmly. Clone size appears in some rows only: once, few, many, or a class for an expanded clone.

>TRBV19|15|TRBD2|.|TRBJ2-3
CASKGTSGGDRPQYF
TGTGCCAGTAAGGGGACTAGCGGGGGAGACCGTCCGCAGTATTTT
>TRBV28|20|.|.|TRBJ2-7
CASSFSERDFGRRPPYEQYF
TGTGCCAGCAGTTTCTCTGAGAGGGACTTTGGACGCCGGCCCCCCTACGAGCAGTACTTC
>TRBV6-5|12|.|.|TRBJ2-1
CASSLQGNEQFF
TGTGCCAGCAGTTTACAGGGTAATGAGCAGTTCTTC
>TRBV5-1|15|.|few|TRBJ2-5
CASSSPVMLQETQYF
TGCGCCAGCAGCTCCCCGGTAATGCTACAAGAGACCCAGTACTTC
>TRBV14|12|.|.|TRBJ2-7
CASSQVLYEQYF
TGTGCCAGCAGCCAAGTTCTTTACGAGCAGTACTTC
>TRBV27|15|.|.|TRBJ2-7
CASAWGRAISYEQYF
TGTGCCAGCGCCTGGGGGCGGGCCATCTCCTACGAGCAGTACTTC
>TRBV2|14|.|.|TRBJ2-7
CASTSTGDYYEQYF
TGTGCCAGCACCTCGACAGGGGACTACTACGAGCAGTACTTC
>TRBV25-1|11|TRBD1|.|TRBJ2-4
CASSQGARWYF
TGTGCCAGCTCTCAGGGGGCAAGGTGGTACTTC
>TRBV27|13|TRBD2|.|TRBJ2-7
CATASGSSYEQYF
TGTGCCACGGCTAGCGGGAGTTCCTACGAGCAGTACTTC
>TRBV18|18|TRBD1|.|TRBJ2-4
CASSPYSRGSLAKNIQYF
TGTGCCAGCTCACCATATTCCAGGGGGAGTCTAGCCAAAAACATTCAGTACTTC
>TRBV5-1|12|TRBD1|.|TRBJ1-6
CASSLWGDSLHF
TGCGCCAGCAGCTTGTGGGGGGACAGTCTCCACTTT
>TRBV29-1|14|.|.|TRBJ2-3
CSVAGDRFTDTQYF
TGCAGCGTTGCGGGGGACAGATTCACAGATACGCAGTATTTT
>TRBV28|16|.|few|TRBJ1-2
CASSLLPTGRDYGYTF
TGTGCCAGCAGTTTACTCCCGACAGGCCGTGACTATGGCTACACCTTC
>TRBV4-3|16|TRBD2|.|TRBJ2-7
CASSQVWASGTYEQYF
TGCGCCAGCAGCCAAGTTTGGGCTAGCGGGACCTACGAGCAGTACTTC
>TRBV11-2|18|TRBD1|.|TRBJ2-1
CASSLSLTGLISYNEQFF
TGTGCCAGCAGCTTATCTTTGACAGGGTTAATCTCCTACAATGAGCAGTTCTTC
>TRBV30|12|.|.|TRBJ1-5
CAWSLGREPQHF
TGTGCCTGGAGTTTGGGGCGCGAGCCCCAGCATTTT
>TRBV4-1|14|.|.|TRBJ2-7
CASSSGDITYEQYF
TGCGCCAGCAGCTCAGGGGACATTACCTACGAGCAGTACTTC
>TRBV29-1|18|TRBD2|.|TRBJ2-1
CSVDDLSGGPSSYNEQFF
TGCAGCGTTGACGACCTGTCGGGAGGGCCTTCTTCCTACAATGAGCAGTTCTTC
>TRBV6-5|16|TRBD2|.|TRBJ2-7
CASSYTGLAGAHEQYF
TGTGCCAGCAGTTACACCGGACTAGCGGGAGCCCACGAGCAGTACTTC
>TRBV16|19|TRBD2|.|TRBJ2-1
CASSQYRIAGGSFYNEQFF
TGTGCCAGCAGCCAATATCGGATAGCGGGGGGGTCCTTCTACAATGAGCAGTTCTTC
>TRBV6-5|13|TRBD2|.|TRBJ2-5
CASSLSGQETQYF
TGTGCCAGCAGTCTTAGCGGGCAAGAGACCCAGTACTTC
>TRBV11-2|11|.|.|TRBJ1-1
CASSFGGEAFF
TGTGCCAGCAGCTTCGGCGGTGAAGCTTTCTTT
>TRBV27|15|TRBD1|.|TRBJ1-6
CASSFTGGLNSPLHF
TGTGCCAGCAGTTTTACAGGGGGTTTGAATTCACCCCTCCACTTT
>TRBV28|13|.|.|TRBJ1-2
CASSEAFNYGYTF
TGTGCCAGCAGTGAGGCCTTTAACTATGGCTACACCTTC
>TRBV9|15|.|.|TRBJ2-5
CASSPGGLDGETQYF
TGTGCCAGCAGCCCCGGGGGTCTAGATGGAGAGACCCAGTACTTC
>TRBV9|15|TRBD2|.|TRBJ2-7
CASSPHSGDYREQYF
TGTGCCAGCAGCCCTCACAGCGGGGACTACCGCGAGCAGTACTTC
>TRBV15|15|TRBD1|.|TRBJ2-3
CATSRGAGGMDTQYF
TGTGCCACCAGCAGAGGTGCAGGGGGCATGGATACGCAGTATTTT
>TRBV4-3|13|.|.|TRBJ2-7
CASSQDPGWEQYF
TGCGCCAGCAGCCAAGATCCAGGGTGGGAGCAGTACTTC
>TRBV9|15|.|.|TRBJ1-3
CASSVGWGAGNTIYF
TGTGCCAGCAGCGTAGGGTGGGGGGCTGGAAACACCATATATTTT
>TRBV4-2|15|.|medium-sized|TRBJ2-3
CASSRGPGEPDTQYF
TGTGCCAGCAGCCGCGGCCCAGGGGAGCCAGATACGCAGTATTTT
>TRBV6-6|15|.|.|TRBJ2-7
CASSSLTGMLYEQYF
TGTGCCAGCAGTTCGTTAACAGGGATGCTCTACGAGCAGTACTTC
>TRBV14|18|TRBD2|.|TRBJ2-7
CASSQGLLAGGPSYEQYF
TGTGCCAGCAGCCAAGGTTTACTAGCGGGAGGCCCGTCCTACGAGCAGTACTTC
>TRBV6-5|14|.|once|TRBJ2-7
CASSYNQDTYEQYF
TGTGCCAGCAGTTACAACCAGGACACCTACGAGCAGTACTTC
>TRBV6-4|16|.|.|TRBJ2-7
CASSPQGGTRFYEQYF
TGTGCCAGCAGTCCCCAGGGGGGGACTAGATTCTACGAGCAGTACTTC
>TRBV6-1|18|.|.|TRBJ2-3
CASSEGPWADPSTDTQYF
TGTGCCAGCAGTGAAGGGCCGTGGGCAGATCCTAGCACAGATACGCAGTATTTT
>TRBV7-3|15|.|.|TRBJ2-1
CASSFWAGAGGEQFF
TGTGCCAGCAGCTTCTGGGCGGGGGCTGGCGGTGAGCAGTTCTTC
>TRBV5-6|14|TRBD1|.|TRBJ1-5
CASSYGTGNQPQHF
TGTGCCAGCAGCTACGGGACAGGCAATCAGCCCCAGCATTTT
>TRBV4-3|13|.|.|TRBJ2-1
CASSQDPGNEQFF
TGCGCCAGCAGCCAAGACCCGGGGAATGAGCAGTTCTTC
>TRBV5-1|15|TRBD1|.|TRBJ2-1
CASSTTGGFYNEQFF
TGCGCCAGCAGCACGACAGGGGGTTTCTACAATGAGCAGTTCTTC
>TRBV6-5|15|.|.|TRBJ1-3
CASSSKGIGGNTIYF
TGTGCCAGCAGTTCCAAGGGGATAGGTGGAAACACCATATATTTT
>TRBV20-1|11|.|.|TRBJ1-2
CSAGRDYGYTF
TGCAGTGCTGGGCGGGACTATGGCTACACCTTC
>TRBV4-2|16|TRBD2|.|TRBJ2-7
CASSHPLTSGSYEQYF
TGTGCCAGCAGCCATCCGTTGACTAGCGGGTCTTACGAGCAGTACTTC
>TRBV28|15|.|.|TRBJ2-5
CASSSEGQYGETQYF
TGTGCCAGCAGCTCCGAGGGCCAATATGGAGAGACCCAGTACTTC
>TRBV5-1|18|TRBD2|.|TRBJ2-1
CASSYATTSGGSYNEQFF
TGCGCCAGCAGCTACGCCACGACTAGCGGGGGTTCCTACAATGAGCAGTTCTTC
>TRBV27|14|TRBD2|.|TRBJ2-1
CASSQAGAYNEQFF
TGTGCCAGCAGTCAAGCGGGGGCCTACAATGAGCAGTTCTTC
>TRBV28|14|.|.|TRBJ2-1
CASSISGGRNEQFF
TGTGCCAGCAGTATATCGGGGGGCCGGAATGAGCAGTTCTTC
>TRBV6-1|14|.|.|TRBJ2-7
CASSGQAKSYEQYF
TGTGCCAGCAGTGGACAGGCCAAATCCTACGAGCAGTACTTC
>TRBV2|16|.|.|TRBJ2-3
CASSEFLASSTDTQYF
TGTGCCAGCAGTGAGTTCCTAGCGTCTAGCACAGATACGCAGTATTTT
>TRBV19|14|.|.|TRBJ2-1
CASSDEGRINEQFF
TGTGCCAGTAGTGATGAGGGAAGGATCAATGAGCAGTTCTTC
>TRBV28|15|.|.|TRBJ2-7
CASSLLPGDRYEQYF
TGTGCCAGCAGTTTGCTGCCCGGGGATCGGTACGAGCAGTACTTC